Listed here is a single T cell receptor (beta chain). The data stem from a study of blood T cell repertoires in COVID-19. This table comes from immunoSEQ multiplex PCR, and its TCRdb copy is limited to in-frame clones, with some not included. The table has 250,000 to 300,000 clones, approximately 89% seen once; the top ten hold 2.2%. Germline CDR1 is MNHEY and CDR2 is SMNVEV (reference sequence). Losses at the gene ends were 7 bases for V and 5 bases for J; bases not matched to a gene: 4. CDR3 length: 13 amino acids. The sequenced sample was peripheral blood. The receptor's source is a woman aged 25 to 45 with COVID-19, enrolled during active disease. The rearrangement uses TRBV27 and TRBJ2-1; 8 nucleotides agree with TRBD2. CDR3: CASTLAGHNEQFF. The CDR3 nucleotides are TGTGCCAGCACCCTAGCGGGCCACAATGAGCAGTTCTTC.